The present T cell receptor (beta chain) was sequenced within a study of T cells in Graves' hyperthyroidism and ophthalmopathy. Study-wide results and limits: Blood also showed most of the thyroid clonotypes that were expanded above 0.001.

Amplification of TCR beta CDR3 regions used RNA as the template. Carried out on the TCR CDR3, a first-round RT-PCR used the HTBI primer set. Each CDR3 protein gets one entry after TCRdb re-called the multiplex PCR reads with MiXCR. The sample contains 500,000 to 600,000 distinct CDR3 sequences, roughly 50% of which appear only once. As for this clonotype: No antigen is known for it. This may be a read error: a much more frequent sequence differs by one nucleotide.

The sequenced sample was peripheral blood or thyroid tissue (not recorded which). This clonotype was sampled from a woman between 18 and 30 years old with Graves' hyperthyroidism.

CDR3 sequence: CASSLRGPNDGEPFF. The CDR3 DNA follows: TGTGCCAGCAGCTTGAGGGGGCCAAATGACGGGGAGCCGTTTTTT. The rearrangement links TRBV6-5 to TRBJ2-2; 7 nucleotides line up with TRBD1. Germline assignment: CDR1 MNHEY and CDR2 SVGAGI. The CDR3 extends over 15 amino acids.